The present T cell receptor (beta chain) was sequenced within a study of T-cell memory formation after mild COVID-19 (dated by TCRdb to 2020 to 2023). General notes on the study: TCR sequence clusters from the two donors were largely donor specific. In a couple of donors, T-cell clones that expanded and contracted after mild COVID-19 were tracked by sequencing TCRalpha and TCRbeta repertoires over time. The cohort was made up of two young adult volunteers, one female and one male, who were previously healthy. Results the study describes overall, beyond this receptor: Contracting CD4+ clones were found mainly in CM and EM memory subsets, while CD8+ clones were enriched in EMRA. SARS-CoV-2 specificity was not confirmed for the second-wave clones peaking on day 37. Some responding clones were detected in pre-infection memory, which suggested that pre-existing cross-reactive memory T cells had joined the SARS-CoV-2 response. Balanced CD4/CD8 phenotypes were observed for clones contracting from day 15 to 85, whereas a bias towards CD4+ was observed for a second wave of clones expanding from day 15 to 37. The study covered only a couple of mild cases, and larger cohorts including severe cases with pre-infection samples were considered necessary.

As for this clonotype: Its antigen specificity is not known. Base quality data are lacking; no much larger clone is found one base away.

These reads were obtained on an Illumina NovaSeq 6000. cDNA libraries for TCRalpha and TCRbeta were prepared by 5'RACE using constant-segment primers, with sample barcodes and unique molecular identifiers added. RNA was extracted from every sample with Trizol reagent. Amplification of the libraries took two PCR steps, and the second step added a second sample barcode plus Illumina TruSeq adapters. Sequencing of libraries was performed on an Illumina NovaSeq with 2 x 150 bp paired-end reads. On the authors' methods: The reads were demultiplexed and collapsed into UMI-guided consensus sequences using migec v1.2.7. With mixcr v2.1.11, UMI consensuses were aligned to TRA and TRB V and J templates and assembled into clonotypes. A clonotype was counted as expanded or contracted only if both edgeR and NoisET called the change significant, with noise models trained on biological replicates. For edgeR calls, the cutoffs were a false discovery rate-adjusted p below 0.01 and a log2 fold-change threshold of 1. As an exploratory analysis of dynamics, max-normalized trajectories of the 1000 most abundant clonotypes were examined with PCA combined with hierarchical clustering. Each responding clone was given a CD4 or CD8 phenotype based on the CD4+ and CD8+ repertoires, which had been sequenced separately. The public reads were reprocessed in TCRdb via fastp at Q25 and MiXCR, keeping in-frame beta chains. A single entry per CDR3 protein holds the most common genes and DNA from its merged rows. It is TCRdb's table, rather than the study itself, that gives the V and J calls and clone size. The sample data list 120,000 or so distinct CDR3 sequences, and approximately 15% of these were observed just once. Approximately 15% of the sample belongs to the ten largest clones.

The CDR3 goes from the cysteine to the phenylalanine over 15 residues. Of all the DNA, just the CDR3 is kept, 45 bases in frame from base 1. The germline V gene yields LGHNA for CDR1 and YSLEER for CDR2. A distance of 13 bases separates the germline ends of V and J, which lose 0 bases and 10 bases respectively. Ficoll-Paque density gradient centrifugation was the method used to isolate PBMCs. The sequencing input was PBMCs or a T cell subset sorted from them (not recorded which). This chain is built from TRBV4-3 and TRBJ1-6; TRBD1 could be the D gene, as 5 bases match. This receptor was identified in an adult woman who had mild COVID-19 (a few samples of this study predate the infection). The sample titles of this study are shuffled in the database, so cell type and time point are left out; the donor was told from shared clones. Here is the DNA: TGCGCCAGCAGCCAAGAGGGGGGGTTCCGGTCACCCCTCCACTTT. Its protein product is CASSQEGGFRSPLHF.